The T cell receptor (beta chain) under discussion was sequenced for a study of beta chain features in type 1 diabetes. Study-wide findings and caveats: Small HLA sub-analyses could not settle whether HLA shapes TCRB rearrangement.

Trimming stripped 5 bases from V and 5 bases from J, with 12 bases between. Germline V lookup: CDR1 LGHNA, CDR2 YSLEER. The CDR3 is 13 residues long. Comment on this clone: The target antigen is unknown.

Expressed TCRB transcripts were sequenced, since all the RNA that had been isolated was reverse transcribed. Some clones are missing from TCRdb's copy, which holds only in-frame ones; the method was immunoSEQ multiplex PCR. The data contain about 370,000 clones, over 12% of them singletons. V and J are TRBV4-3 and TRBJ2-5; tentatively, D is TRBD1 (5 bases). The clonotype comes from a woman between 18 and 30 years old in good health. The sequencing input was naive CD4+ T cells from blood. For the CDR3, the DNA is TGCGCCAGCAGCAGGGGCCTCGGGGAGACCCAGTACTTC. Its protein product is CASSRGLGETQYF.